The 24 T cell receptor beta chains below were found in one sample sequenced in a study of cytomegalovirus exposure and HLA in healthy donors. The PCR contained 60 Vbeta and 13 Jbeta primers. Repertoires were generated with immunoSEQ multiplex PCR, while TCRdb's copy carries only in-frame clones and drops some. This table has roughly 180,000 clones, 77% appearing once. Sequenced material: PBMCs. These TCRs come from a man between 18 and 35 years old in good health and CMV-seronegative.

A few counts support this clone. The chain is built from TRBV7-3 and TRBJ2-2; a possible D gene is TRBD1 (6 bases). The CDR3 totals 16 residues. The germline CDR1 and CDR2 sequences are SGHTA and FQGTGA. V lost 2 bases and J lost 4, with 14 bases in between. The DNA of the CDR3 is TGTGCCAGCAGCTTAGCGCCAGGGGTGCGCACCGGGGAGCTGTTTTTT. This encodes CASSLAPGVRTGELFF.

The rearrangement uses TRBV7-2 and TRBJ1-1; D is ambiguous. Germline CDR1 is SGHTA and CDR2 is FQGNSA. The CDR3 spans 15 residues. The V end lost 3 bases, the J end lost 3 bases, and 14 bases lay between the germline ends. The CDR3 region is CASSFELEVHTEAFF. CDR3 sequence (DNA): TGTGCCAGCAGCTTCGAACTGGAGGTGCACACTGAAGCTTTCTTT.

The gene calls are TRBV6-4 and TRBJ2-1; 13 bases are a match to TRBD2. This CDR3 comprises 15 residues. Trimming removed 7 bases from V and 3 bases from J; junction bases left unmatched: 3. The germline gives CDR1 MRHNA, CDR2 SNTAGT. CDR3 region: CASKGLAGYYNEQFF. The DNA for the CDR3 is TGTGCCAGCAAGGGACTAGCGGGGTACTACAATGAGCAGTTCTTC.

The rearrangement joins TRBV14 to TRBJ2-7; TRBD2 is a possible D gene (6 bases). This CDR3 is 16 amino acids long. CDR1 and CDR2 (germline): SGHDN, FVKESK. The germline V and J ends were trimmed by 0 bases and 4 bases, with 16 bases remaining between them. The CDR3 nucleotides are TGTGCCAGCAGCCAAGATAACCTCTGGGGGGTTTACGAGCAGTACTTC. Protein sequence: CASSQDNLWGVYEQYF.

This clone was seen more than once but under ten times. J is TRBJ2-1 and V is TRBV10-3; perhaps TRBD2 as D (6 bases). Germline V gives CDR1 ENHRY, CDR2 SYGVKD. This CDR3 has 15 residues. V was trimmed by 2 bases and J by 4 bases, leaving 12 bases between them. The CDR3 coding sequence is TGTGCCATCAGTGAGCCTCGGGAGTATTACAATGAGCAGTTCTTC. Its protein is CAISEPREYYNEQFF.

A single count supports this clone. This chain uses TRBV27 with TRBJ2-1; 9 nucleotides line up with TRBD2. V lost 7 bases and J lost 9; bases outside the gene matches: 10. Germline lookup yields CDR1 MNHEY and CDR2 SMNVEV (reference sequence). This CDR3 spans 14 amino acids. This CDR3 is CASIGLAGRVEQFF. The CDR3 DNA follows: TGTGCCAGCATTGGGCTAGCGGGAAGGGTTGAGCAGTTCTTC.

This clone was counted between two and nine times. The rearrangement links TRBV30 to TRBJ2-3; 9 bases are a match to TRBD2. In germline, CDR1 is GTSNPN, CDR2 SVGIG (reference sequence). The junction had 10 bases not matched to a gene; V was cut back by 0 bases and J by 0 bases. The CDR3 contains 18 residues. The CDR3 sequence is CAWSVGAGGHSSTDTQYF. DNA for the CDR3: TGTGCCTGGAGTGTAGGAGCGGGGGGCCACAGTAGCACAGATACGCAGTATTTT.

V and J are TRBV25-1 and TRBJ2-1; D perhaps matches TRBD2 (6 bases). Trimming shortened V by 4 bases and J by 7 bases, and 17 bases separated the two germline ends. CDR1 is MGHDK, CDR2 SYGVNS, per germline. This CDR3 is 15 amino acids long. The CDR3 bases are TGTGCCAGCAGTGGGACTACCTCCCCGCGGAATGAGCAGTTCTTC. Encoded protein: CASSGTTSPRNEQFF. Complete variable domain (other parts from reference TRBV25-1 and TRBJ2-1): EADIYQTPRYLVIGTGKKITLECSQTMGHDKMYWYQQDPGMELHLIHYSYGVNSTEKGDLSSESTVSRIRTEHFPLTLESARPSHTSQYLCASSGTTSPRNEQFFGPGTRLTVL.

The chain links TRBV6-1 to TRBJ1-1; 8 nucleotides agree with TRBD1. In germline, CDR1 is MNHNS, CDR2 SASEGT. V dropped 3 bases and J dropped 2; count of bases not matched to a gene: 8. The CDR3 is 16 amino acids. The CDR3 protein is CASSDGQGGPNTEAFF. The CDR3 nucleotides read TGTGCCAGCAGTGACGGACAGGGAGGGCCTAACACTGAAGCTTTCTTT.

This clone turned up a few times. This chain connects TRBV21-1 to TRBJ2-3; the D segment call TRBD2 is taken from the table without a DNA check. TRBV21-1 is labeled a pseudogene. The CDR3 extends over 16 amino acids. Here the CDR3 DNA reads TGTGCCAGCAGCACCGAAACTAGCGTAGATACAGATACGCAGTATTTT. It is translated as CASSTETSVDTDTQYF.

Note on this clone: The junction departs from germline at one end; a sequencing error may be responsible. The chain employs TRBV7-9 and TRBJ1-1; D ambiguous. The V gene's germline CDR1 is SEHNR and CDR2 FQNEAQ (reference sequence). There are 12 residues in the CDR3. The CDR3: CSSSSGDLRTFF. The CDR3 coding sequence is TGTTCCAGCAGCTCCGGAGATTTGAGAACTTTCTTT. The full variable domain, with the rest looked up from reference TRBV7-9 and TRBJ1-1, is DTGVSQNPRHKITKRGQNVTFRCDPISEHNRLYWYRQTLGQGPEFLTYFQNEAQLEKSRLLSDRFSAERPKGSFSTLEIQRTEQGDSAMYLCSSSSGDLRTFFGQGTRLTVV.

The gene calls are TRBV19 and TRBJ1-4; 8 bases map to TRBD1. Germline-derived CDR1 and CDR2 are LNHDA and SQIVND (reference sequence). The V gene end was trimmed by 4 bases and the J gene end by 0 bases; junction bases not matched to a gene: 4. The CDR3 runs 16 residues. CDR3 sequence reads: CASSRTGSSTNEKLFF. CDR3 DNA sequence: TGTGCCAGTAGTAGGACAGGGTCCTCAACTAATGAAAAACTGTTTTTT.

This chain connects TRBV6-6 to TRBJ1-5, with D uncertain. CDR3 length equals 13 residues. Germline assignment: CDR1 MNHNY and CDR2 SVGAGI (reference sequence). Trimming removed 0 bases from V and 5 bases from J, with 5 bases in between. CDR3 in amino acids: CASSYSPDQPQHF. DNA of the CDR3: TGTGCCAGCAGTTACTCGCCGGATCAGCCCCAGCATTTT.

In the case of this clone: One end of the junction does not line up with germline, which may come from a read error. The CDR3 DNA sequence: TGTGCCAGCTGTGACAGGCCTGGAGGGTATGGCTACACCTTC. Its translation is CASCDRPGGYGYTF. The rearrangement uses TRBV2 and TRBJ1-2; a weak D match, TRBD1 (6 bases). The CDR3 is made up of 14 amino acids. Germline CDR1 SNHLY, CDR2 FYNNEI.

Here the CDR3 reads CAWSVQAGSSYEQYF. CDR3 coding DNA: TGTGCCTGGAGTGTACAAGCGGGGAGCTCCTACGAGCAGTACTTC. The chain links TRBV30 to TRBJ2-7, with 7 nucleotides matching TRBD2. V shed 0 bases, J shed 0 bases, and the junction held 5 bases outside the gene matches. Germline lookup yields CDR1 GTSNPN and CDR2 SVGIG (reference sequence). The CDR3 has 15 residues.

The chain joins TRBV30 to TRBJ2-4, with D maybe TRBD1 (5 bases). Trimming took 0 bases from V and 3 from J, leaving 12 bases between them. This CDR3 is built from 15 residues. Per the germline V gene, CDR1 is GTSNPN and CDR2 is SVGIG (reference sequence). The CDR3 DNA reads as TGTGCCTGGAGTGTAAAAGGGGCCGGCAAAAACATTCAGTACTTC. It is translated as CAWSVKGAGKNIQYF.

This clone was counted a few times. This sequence joins TRBV5-1 and TRBJ1-2; TRBD1 aligns across 7 bases. The germline V gene encodes CDR1 SGHRS and CDR2 YFSETQ. This CDR3 has 18 residues. Trimming removed 4 bases from V and 2 bases from J; junction bases left unmatched: 17. The CDR3 protein is CASSPTGTDTLPNYGYTF. The DNA for the CDR3 is TGCGCCAGCAGCCCTACCGGGACAGATACGTTACCGAACTATGGCTACACCTTC.

The rearrangement uses TRBV2 and TRBJ1-2, with D perhaps matching TRBD1 (5 bases). The CDR3 has 15 residues. CDR1 SNHLY and CDR2 FYNNEI come from the germline V gene. Between the trimmed V and J ends, which lost 3 bases and 2 bases, there was a span of 13 bases. CDR3 nucleotides: TGTGCCAGCAGTGAGAGCGGGGGTGCAAACTATGGCTACACCTTC. It yields the protein CASSESGGANYGYTF.

The gene calls are TRBV6-1 and TRBJ1-2; no definite D call. The CDR3 is made up of 13 amino acids. V shed 7 bases and J shed 1 base, with 10 bases lying between them. Germline CDR1 is MNHNS and CDR2 is SASEGT. The CDR3 spells CASILTSNYGYTF. As DNA, the CDR3 is TGTGCCAGCATCCTAACGAGTAACTATGGCTACACCTTC.

The chain joins TRBV9 to TRBJ1-2, with 10 bases aligning to TRBD1. Per germline, CDR1 SGDLS and CDR2 YYNGEE. Trimming cost V 0 bases and J 7 bases; bases outside gene matches: 3. CDR3 length: 14 residues. In DNA form, the CDR3 reads TGTGCCAGCAGCGTAGAGGGACAGGGGAGTGGCTACACCTTC. Translated, it gives CASSVEGQGSGYTF.

The chain recombines TRBV7-9 with TRBJ2-3, with unresolved D. This CDR3 contains 14 residues. The germline V gene encodes CDR1 SEHNR and CDR2 FQNEAQ (reference sequence). The V end lost 5 bases, the J end lost 2 bases, and 11 bases lay between the germline ends. In nucleotides, the CDR3 is TGTGCCAGCAGCCCCCGACTCCTCACAGATACGCAGTATTTT. Amino acid sequence: CASSPRLLTDTQYF.

This rearrangement joins TRBV7-2 to TRBJ1-6; 7 bases fit TRBD1. The CDR3 runs to 16 residues. Per the germline V gene, CDR1 is SGHTA and CDR2 is FQGNSA. The ends lost 5 bases at V and 4 bases at J; junction bases unmatched: 8. In DNA, the CDR3 is TGTGCCAGCAGCCTACAGGGGAATGGGTATAATTCACCCCTCCACTTT. Encoded protein: CASSLQGNGYNSPLHF.

This clone occurred a few times. The J gene is TRBJ2-5, the V gene TRBV6-6; D is unresolved. Trimming took off 2 bases at V and 4 bases at J, with 5 bases between the two ends. The CDR3 has 12 amino acids. Germline loops: CDR1 MNHNY, CDR2 SVGAGI (reference sequence). The CDR3: CASSYPVETQYF. The CDR3 coding sequence is TGTGCCAGCAGTTACCCGGTAGAGACCCAGTACTTC.

The gene calls are TRBV11-3 and TRBJ2-7; D possibly corresponds to TRBD2 (5 bases). CDR3 length equals 13 residues. The V gene's germline CDR1 is SGHNT and CDR2 YENEEA. V dropped 0 bases and J dropped 3 bases, with 6 bases sitting between them. CDR3 in amino acids: CASSLDRDYEQYF. The DNA for the CDR3 is TGTGCCAGCAGCTTAGACCGGGACTACGAGCAGTACTTC.